Shown below are 21 T cell receptor beta chains from a single sample sequenced in a study of CD8+ T cells in alopecia areata. Sequencing templates came from extracted RNA that was reverse transcribed into cDNA. The protocol was immunoSEQ multiplex PCR, while the TCRdb copy is restricted to in-frame clones and leaves out a portion. The sample holds about 140,000 clones, 45% to 60% seen once. The sequencing here drew on CD4+ T cells sorted from blood, taken at week 0. The origin of the receptors is a human donor with alopecia areata.

The V gene is TRBV15, the J gene TRBJ2-7; D not resolved. The V end lost 0 bases, the J end lost 6 bases, and 9 bases lay between the germline ends. This CDR3 comprises 13 residues. Germline loops: CDR1 LNHNV, CDR2 YYDKDF (reference sequence). DNA for the CDR3: TGTGCCACCAGCAGAGATCCCCTCGGCGAGCAGTACTTC. It specifies CATSRDPLGEQYF.

This chain uses TRBV7-2 with TRBJ2-6; 9 positions agree with TRBD1. Germline CDR1 reads SGHTA; CDR2 reads FQGNSA. The CDR3 is 17 amino acids. The trim removed 1 base at V and 1 base at J, leaving 2 bases unmatched. The CDR3 is CASSLGDRASGANVLTF. The CDR3 bases are TGTGCCAGCAGCTTAGGGGACAGGGCATCTGGGGCCAACGTCCTGACTTTC.

The rearrangement uses TRBV7-2 and TRBJ1-2; D gene unclear. CDR1 and CDR2 from the germline V gene are SGHTA and FQGNSA. This CDR3 is 13 amino acids long. Trimming shortened V by 1 base and J by 3 bases, and 6 bases separated the two germline ends. CDR3 residues: CASSLDRDYGYTF. The CDR3 DNA reads TGTGCCAGCAGCTTAGACAGAGACTATGGCTACACCTTC. The full variable domain, with the rest looked up from reference TRBV7-2 and TRBJ1-2, is GAGVSQSPSNKVTEKGKDVELRCDPISGHTALYWYRQSLGQGLEFLIYFQGNSAPDKSGLPSDRFSAERTGGSVSTLTIQRTQQEDSAVYLCASSLDRDYGYTFGSGTRLTVV.

This clone appeared a few times. The chain is built from TRBV30 and TRBJ2-5, with 7 bases matching TRBD2. The trim removed 1 base at V and 4 bases at J, leaving 3 bases unmatched. This CDR3 region has 13 residues. Germline V gene lookup returns CDR1 GTSNPN and CDR2 SVGIG (reference sequence). The CDR3 nucleotides are TGTGCCTGGAGTGGGGTAGCGGGAGAGACCCAGTACTTC. Protein sequence: CAWSGVAGETQYF.

The chain recombines TRBV15 with TRBJ2-3; D possibly corresponds to TRBD1 (7 bases). V lost 1 base and J lost 4, with 12 bases in between. Germline V gene lookup returns CDR1 LNHNV and CDR2 YYDKDF (reference sequence). CDR3 size: 15 residues. This CDR3 is CATSRGARGADTQYF. CDR3 DNA sequence: TGTGCCACCAGCAGAGGGGCCAGGGGGGCAGATACGCAGTATTTT.

The genes are TRBV7-3 and TRBJ1-2; 9 positions match TRBD1. Germline CDR1 is SGHTA and CDR2 is FQGTGA. V lost 2 bases to trimming and J lost 6 bases; unmatched junction nucleotides: 7. This CDR3 comprises 15 residues. The DNA for the CDR3 is TGTGCCAGCAGCTTAGACCCGGGACAGGGCAATGGCTACACCTTC. Protein product: CASSLDPGQGNGYTF.

A few counts support this clone. V usage is TRBV4-3 and J usage is TRBJ1-2; TRBD1 is a possible D gene (5 bases). The CDR3 contains 14 residues. Per germline, CDR1 LGHNA and CDR2 YSLEER. V lost 0 bases and J 8 bases, leaving 13 bases between the germline ends. Here the CDR3 reads CASSQEIVQGGYTF. CDR3 DNA sequence: TGCGCCAGCAGCCAAGAGATTGTGCAGGGCGGCTACACCTTC.

This chain joins TRBV6-1 and TRBJ2-7; D gene uncertain. Germline lookup yields CDR1 MNHNS and CDR2 SASEGT. The CDR3 contains 12 residues. Between the trimmed V and J ends, which lost 2 bases and 10 bases, there was a span of 12 bases. In nucleotides, the CDR3 is TGTGCCAGCAGTGAAATGTCGGGCGGACAGTACTTC. This gives the protein CASSEMSGGQYF.

This CDR3 reads CATEDTLNEQFF. CDR3 in DNA: TGTGCCACCGAGGACACCCTCAATGAGCAGTTCTTC. The chain carries TRBV19 and TRBJ2-1; maybe TRBD1 (5 bases). CDR1 and CDR2 (germline): LNHDA, SQIVND (reference sequence). The CDR3 runs to 12 residues. V was shortened by 10 bases and J by 6 bases, with 13 bases between the two germline ends.

This clone has only a few counts. The CDR3: CSVKRGDNEQFF. CDR3 sequence (DNA): TGCAGCGTTAAGAGAGGGGACAATGAGCAGTTCTTC. The V call is TRBV29-1, the J call TRBJ2-1, with D perhaps being TRBD1 or TRBD2 (5 bases each). Germline V gene lookup returns CDR1 SQVTM and CDR2 ANQGSEA. Deletions cut 5 bases from V and 5 bases from J, with 10 bases between. The CDR3 has 12 amino acids.

V usage is TRBV6-1 and J usage is TRBJ2-2; D remains unclear. The V gene lost 4 bases and the J gene lost 6 bases, with 9 bases spanning the gap. This CDR3 comprises 13 residues. Germline CDR1 is MNHNS and CDR2 is SASEGT. The DNA of the CDR3 is TGTGCCAGCAGTGTCGTGTTTGCCGGGGAGCTGTTTTTT. This sequence encodes CASSVVFAGELFF.

The chain uses TRBV6-1 and TRBJ1-5; 7 nucleotides match TRBD1. The CDR3 covers 12 residues. The V segment lost 8 bases and the J segment 5 bases; nucleotides outside the gene matches: 3. Germline lookup yields CDR1 MNHNS and CDR2 SASEGT. CDR3 sequence: CASGTDYQPQHF. CDR3 DNA sequence: TGTGCCAGCGGGACAGATTATCAGCCCCAGCATTTT.

This clone was seen a few times. The chain combines TRBV29-1 with TRBJ2-3, with TRBD2 matching over 8 bases. CDR3 length equals 13 residues. Germline CDR1 is SQVTM and CDR2 is ANQGSEA. The junction had 5 bases not matched to a gene; V was cut back by 7 bases and J by 2 bases. This chain's CDR3 is CSGRGGVTDTQYF. CDR3 coding DNA: TGCAGCGGCCGGGGGGGCGTCACAGATACGCAGTATTTT.

V and J are TRBV28 and TRBJ1-1, with unresolved D. Trimming pared 3 bases from V and 3 bases from J, leaving 5 bases between. The CDR3 spans 12 residues. Germline-derived CDR1 and CDR2 are MDHEN and SYDVKM. CDR3 nucleotides: TGTGCCAGCAGTTTTGGGGACACTGAAGCTTTCTTT. Its translation is CASSFGDTEAFF.

The V and J genes are TRBV30 and TRBJ2-5, with D perhaps TRBD2 (6 bases). The CDR3 is made up of 13 amino acids. Per the germline V gene, CDR1 is GTSNPN and CDR2 is SVGIG (reference sequence). Trimming removed 3 bases from V and 4 bases from J, with 12 bases in between. The CDR3 reads CAWRGLGGETQYF. Here the CDR3 DNA reads TGTGCCTGGAGAGGACTGGGAGGAGAGACCCAGTACTTC.

This clone was counted a few times. The chain combines TRBV30 with TRBJ2-7; D is possibly TRBD1 (5 bases). The CDR3 length is 16 residues. V lost 7 bases to trimming and J lost 3 bases, with 25 bases between them. The germline CDR1 and CDR2 sequences are GTSNPN and SVGIG (reference sequence). The CDR3 sequence: CAFVRGNTGGRYEQYF. CDR3 in DNA: TGTGCCTTTGTAAGGGGAAATACAGGTGGACGCTACGAGCAGTACTTC. The variable domain in full, with the rest retrieved from reference TRBV30 and TRBJ2-7, is SQTIHQWPATLVQPVGSPLSLECTVEGTSNPNLYWYRQAAGRGLQLLFYSVGIGQISSEVPQNLSASRPQDRQFILSSKKLLLSDSGFYLCAFVRGNTGGRYEQYFGPGTRLTVT.

This clone was counted between two and nine times. Within the sample, other DNA sequences also encode this same CDR3. The chain combines TRBV28 with TRBJ2-3; D gene uncertain. Germline CDR1 reads MDHEN; CDR2 reads SYDVKM. CDR3 length: 11 amino acids. The V end was cut by 7 bases, the J end by 2 bases, with 4 bases between. CDR3 residues: CASTSTDTQYF. The CDR3 bases are TGTGCCAGCACTTCCACAGATACGCAGTATTTT. Drawing the rest from reference TRBV28 and TRBJ2-3, the complete variable domain is DVKVTQSSRYLVKRTGEKVFLECVQDMDHENMFWYRQDPGLGLRLIYFSYDVKMKEKGDIPEGYSVSREKKERFSLILESASTNQTSMYLCASTSTDTQYFGPGTRLTVL.

This clone was seen a few times. The chain has TRBV5-5 and TRBJ2-5; D is possibly TRBD2 (6 bases). There are 15 residues in the CDR3. Trimming took off 1 base at V and 3 bases at J, with 13 bases between the two ends. Per the germline V gene, CDR1 is SGHKS and CDR2 is YYEKEE (reference sequence). The CDR3 protein is CASSLFFPSEETQYF. In DNA, the CDR3 is TGTGCCAGCAGCTTGTTTTTTCCTAGCGAAGAGACCCAGTACTTC.

J is TRBJ2-1 and V is TRBV5-1; D gene ambiguous. This CDR3 has 15 amino acids. The V end was cut by 0 bases, the J end by 6 bases, with 13 bases between. Germline V gives CDR1 SGHRS, CDR2 YFSETQ. The CDR3 reads CASSLGRRVGNEQFF. The CDR3 coding sequence is TGCGCCAGCAGCTTGGGCAGGCGAGTCGGCAATGAGCAGTTCTTC.

The rearrangement uses TRBV15 and TRBJ2-3; D is uncertain. Germline V gene data show CDR1 as LNHNV and CDR2 as YYDKDF (reference sequence). There are 15 residues in the CDR3. Trimming removed 3 bases at V and 0 bases at J, with 10 bases between. The CDR3 region is CATSSEAISTDTQYF. The DNA for the CDR3 is TGTGCCACCAGCAGTGAGGCGATTAGCACAGATACGCAGTATTTT.

In DNA form, the CDR3 reads TGTGCCAGCAGCAATACAGGGTCAACGGCTGGAAACACCATATATTTT. Translation gives CASSNTGSTAGNTIYF. The chain employs TRBV7-3 and TRBJ1-3, with D possibly TRBD1 on 6 matching bases. The germline CDR1 and CDR2 sequences are SGHTA and FQGTGA. The germline V and J ends were trimmed by 5 bases and 2 bases, with 16 bases remaining between them. This CDR3 spans 16 amino acids.